Included here is one T cell receptor (beta chain) sequence, with context. What this receptor recognizes is not known. Base-call qualities are not available, and no considerably larger clone is one nucleotide away. TCR CDR3 regions were amplified from genomic DNA by multiplex PCR using the deep immunoSEQ assay. Extracted genomic DNA from each cell subset was spread evenly across all wells of several immunoSEQ 96-well plates, with each plate serving as a replicate. For unsorted PBMC, each replicate PCR was loaded with about 270 ng genomic DNA, equivalent to roughly 33,000 T cell genomes. Ten immunoSEQ deep assay plates were used to sequence the unsorted PBMC genomic DNA. Purified libraries were measured with a Qubit 3.0 fluorometer, size-checked on a Bioanalyzer 2100, and measured again with the KAPA Library Quantification kit. Each immunoSEQ 96-well plate was sequenced on its own single-read 150-cycle Illumina NextSeq 550 flow cell. The source study handled its data this way. Because the immunoSEQ output included only junctional sequences and no quality scores, the filtering could not be the same as the filtering used for full-length reads. To assign V/J genes and CDR3, sequences were annotated against IMGT germline references using PyIR, a Python wrapper for IgBLAST v1.9. Reads with weak V/J assignments (E-value above 1e-6), missing CDR3, stop codons, out-of-frame junctions, or ambiguous translated residues were removed. V3J clonotypes were defined as sequences sharing an identical inferred V gene, J gene, and CDR3 amino acid sequence. Percentage overlap between repertoires was computed as shared unique clonotypes divided by the size of the smaller repertoire. Repertoire richness was assessed with RTK rarefaction, the Chao1 estimator, and Recon v2.1 estimates of unobserved clonotypes. The table was pulled from immuneACCESS by TCRdb, which kept in-frame rearrangements only. Such tables lose some clones; where checked, under half of the loss comes from unresolved V genes, and the rest has no known cause. V, J and clone size reflect that table, while D and trimming were determined from the DNA. The sample contains about 560,000 clones, around three quarters of them found a single time. The top ten hold approximately 12% of the sample.

This sample is part of a study of shared clonotypes between healthy human individuals (dated by TCRdb to about 2020). For context, the study as a whole: The cohort included a few men and a couple of women between 18 and 49 years of age. To estimate repertoire size and how much clonotype sharing occurs between individuals, the study deeply sequenced the blood TCR repertoires of several healthy adults. To increase sequencing depth and limit assay-specific biases, TCR repertoire library preparation and sequencing were carried out by different laboratories using diverse techniques. Leukapheresis yielded between about 0.85 and 9.5 billion PBMCs per donor.

The full study reports these points: The genetic and exposure-history diversity represented was limited by the small number of donors. Sampling was restricted to blood, and TCR repertoires in tissue are likely to differ from TCR repertoires in blood. Based on pairwise subsampling, the degree of clonotype sharing among donors was expected to be affected by sequencing depth.

Trimming at the junction amounts to 5 bases on V and 3 bases on J, and the germline ends lie 16 bases apart. The CDR3, from cysteine to phenylalanine, totals 16 residues. Solely the CDR3 DNA is kept, with 48 bases framed from the first base. From a lookup of the germline V gene, CDR1 and CDR2 are SGHVS and FQNEAQ. The donors were healthy, HIV-negative adults with no recently reported acute infections or vaccinations. Every donor was a Caucasian adult living in Nashville, Tennessee, USA. For unsorted samples, tens of millions of PBMCs were counted and genomic DNA was extracted with the QIAamp DNA Blood Mini kit. After blood collection by leukapheresis, PBMCs were isolated using Ficoll-Histopaque density gradient centrifugation and then cryopreserved in the vapor phase of liquid nitrogen.

The specimen sequenced was PBMCs. The V and J segments used are TRBV7-8 and TRBJ2-2; possibly the D gene is TRBD2, per 5 matching bases. The receptor was derived from a woman between 40 and 55 years old in good health. Some clones in this sample may be carry-over from other donors' samples. The CDR3 loop reads CASSASTRPDTGELFF. Read as DNA, the sequence is TGTGCCAGCAGCGCCTCAACTAGGCCCGACACCGGGGAGCTGTTTTTT.